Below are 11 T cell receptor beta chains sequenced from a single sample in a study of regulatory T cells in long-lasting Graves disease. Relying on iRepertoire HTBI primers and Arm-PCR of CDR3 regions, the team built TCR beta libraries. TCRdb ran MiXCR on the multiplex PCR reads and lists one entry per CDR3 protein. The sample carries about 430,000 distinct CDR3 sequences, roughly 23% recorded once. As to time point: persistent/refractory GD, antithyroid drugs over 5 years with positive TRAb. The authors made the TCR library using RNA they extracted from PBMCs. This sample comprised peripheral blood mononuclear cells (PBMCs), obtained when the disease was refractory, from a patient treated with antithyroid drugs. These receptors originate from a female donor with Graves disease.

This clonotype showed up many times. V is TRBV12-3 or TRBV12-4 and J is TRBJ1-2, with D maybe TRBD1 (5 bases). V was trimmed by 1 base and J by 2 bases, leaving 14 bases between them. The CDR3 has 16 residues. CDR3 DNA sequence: TGTGCCAGCAGTTTAGGCCAGGGAGATCGAAACTATGGCTACACCTTC. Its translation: CASSLGQGDRNYGYTF.

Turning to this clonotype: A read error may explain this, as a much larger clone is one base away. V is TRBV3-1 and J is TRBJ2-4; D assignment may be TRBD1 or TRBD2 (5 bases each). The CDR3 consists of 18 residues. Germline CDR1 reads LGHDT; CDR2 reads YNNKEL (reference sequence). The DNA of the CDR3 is TGTGCCAGCGGCCAAGAGGGTGGGCGGACAATAGCCAAAAACATTCAGTACTTC. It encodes CASGQEGGRTIAKNIQYF.

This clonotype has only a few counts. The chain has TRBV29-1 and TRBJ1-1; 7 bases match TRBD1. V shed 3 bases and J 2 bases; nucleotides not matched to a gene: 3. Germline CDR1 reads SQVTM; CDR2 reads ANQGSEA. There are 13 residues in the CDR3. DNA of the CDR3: TGCAGCGTTGACCGGGACAGAAACACTGAAGCTTTCTTT. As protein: CSVDRDRNTEAFF. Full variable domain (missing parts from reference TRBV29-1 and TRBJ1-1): SAVISQKPSRDICQRGTSLTIQCQVDSQVTMMFWYRQQPGQSLTLIATANQGSEATYESGFVIDKFPISRPNLTFSTLTVSNMSPEDSSIYLCSVDRDRNTEAFFGQGTRLTVV.

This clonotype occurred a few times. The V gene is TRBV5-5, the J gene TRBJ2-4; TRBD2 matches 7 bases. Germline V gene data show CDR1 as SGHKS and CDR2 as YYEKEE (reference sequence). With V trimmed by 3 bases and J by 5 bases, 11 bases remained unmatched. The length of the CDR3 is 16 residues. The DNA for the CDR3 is TGTGCCAGCAGCTGGGCCCCTGGGGCGGGGGAAAACATTCAGTACTTC. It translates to CASSWAPGAGENIQYF.

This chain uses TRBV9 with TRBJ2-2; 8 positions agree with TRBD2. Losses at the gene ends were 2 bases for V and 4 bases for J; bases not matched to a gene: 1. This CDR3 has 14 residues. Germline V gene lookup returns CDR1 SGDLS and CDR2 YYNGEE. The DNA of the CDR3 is TGTGCCAGCAGCGTGAGCGGGGGCACCGGGGAGCTGTTTTTT. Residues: CASSVSGGTGELFF.

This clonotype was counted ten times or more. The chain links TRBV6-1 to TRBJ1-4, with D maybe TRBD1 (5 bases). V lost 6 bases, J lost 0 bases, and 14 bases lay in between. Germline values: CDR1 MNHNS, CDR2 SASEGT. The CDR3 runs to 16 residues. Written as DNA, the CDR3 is TGTGCCAGCAGCCGTACGACAGCTGCAACTAATGAAAAACTGTTTTTT. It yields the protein CASSRTTAATNEKLFF.

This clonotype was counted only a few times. CDR3 sequence (DNA): TGTGCCTGGAGTAGGGGCAGTAACACCGGGGAGCTGTTTTTT. Amino acids: CAWSRGSNTGELFF. The V and J genes are TRBV30 and TRBJ2-2; D is perhaps TRBD1 (5 bases). Between the trimmed V and J ends, which lost 2 bases and 2 bases, there was a span of 9 bases. CDR1 and CDR2 from the germline V gene are GTSNPN and SVGIG (reference sequence). The CDR3 is 14 residues long.

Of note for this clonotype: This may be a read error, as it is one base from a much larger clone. The CDR3 loop reads CASSYTGTGSGQYF. The CDR3 bases are TGTGCCAGCAGTTACACTGGGACAGGGTCCGGGCAGTACTTC. The V gene is TRBV6-9, the J gene TRBJ2-7, with 9 nucleotides matching TRBD1. The junction had 9 bases not matched to a gene; V was cut back by 3 bases and J by 9 bases. The CDR3 extends over 14 amino acids. CDR1 and CDR2 from the germline V gene are MNHGY and SVAAGI.

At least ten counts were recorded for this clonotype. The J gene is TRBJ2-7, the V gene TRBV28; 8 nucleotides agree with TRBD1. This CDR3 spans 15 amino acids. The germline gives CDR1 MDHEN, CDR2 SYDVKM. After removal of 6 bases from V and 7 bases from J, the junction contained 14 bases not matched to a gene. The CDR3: CASSGQGPGSREQYF. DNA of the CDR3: TGTGCCAGCAGCGGACAGGGCCCGGGGAGTCGGGAGCAGTACTTC.

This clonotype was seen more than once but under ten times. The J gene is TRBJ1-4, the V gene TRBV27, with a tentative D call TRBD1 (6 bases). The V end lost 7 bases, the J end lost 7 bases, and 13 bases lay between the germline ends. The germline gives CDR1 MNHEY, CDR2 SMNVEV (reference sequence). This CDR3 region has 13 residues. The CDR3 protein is CASMGGLSEKLFF. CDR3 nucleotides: TGTGCCAGCATGGGGGGCTTGAGTGAAAAACTGTTTTTT.

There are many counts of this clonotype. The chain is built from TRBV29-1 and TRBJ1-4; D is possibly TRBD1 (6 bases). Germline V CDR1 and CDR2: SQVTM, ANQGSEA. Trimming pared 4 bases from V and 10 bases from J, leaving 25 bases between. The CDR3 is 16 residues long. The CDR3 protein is CSVVSGVQGPPGKLFF. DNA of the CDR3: TGCAGCGTTGTGTCTGGCGTACAGGGCCCGCCGGGAAAACTGTTTTTT.